What follows is one TCR beta chain and its context. Antigen unknown. Distinct nucleotide sequences in the sample also encode this CDR3. This sample was included in a study of beta chain features in type 1 diabetes. Turning to the study itself: Investigators examined around 98 million sorted cells across all samples. General observations from the study: Type 1 diabetes patients showed a moderate but significant shortening of TCRB CDR3s in all four CD4+ subsets.

Expressed TCRB transcripts were sequenced because the entire RNA isolate underwent reverse transcription. Sequencing was performed with immunoSEQ multiplex PCR; in TCRdb, only in-frame clones are kept and a portion is missing. The profile shows about 150,000 clones, 7% to 9.5% of them singletons. Trimming at V came to 6 bases and at J to 4 bases, leaving 4 bases not matched to a gene. The CDR3 has 13 residues. Germline values: CDR1 MNHEY, CDR2 SMNVEV (reference sequence). The rearrangement joins TRBV27 to TRBJ2-3; 7 bases are a match to TRBD1. The origin of this receptor is a woman in her 30s with type 1 diabetes. The sequencing input was central memory CD4+ T cells from blood. CDR3 sequence (DNA): TGTGCCAGCAGGGGGCAGGGGGCAGATACGCAGTATTTT. Translating it yields CASRGQGADTQYF.